This TCR beta chain derives from a study of cytomegalovirus exposure and HLA in healthy donors. General observations from the study: Previously analyzed data showed that most TCR beta V segments were productive at a frequency of about 87% or about 30%. TCR sequences were mostly rare, though some public TCRs occurred in many donors.

On this clone itself: Its antigen is unidentified.

Germline V lookup: CDR1 SEHNR, CDR2 FQNEAQ (reference sequence). The CDR3 consists of 15 residues. J gave up 6 bases and V 1 base, and 6 bases lay outside the gene matches. PCR used 60 Vbeta primers and 13 Jbeta primers. Profiled with immunoSEQ multiplex PCR; TCRdb holds only in-frame clones, not every one. The sample lists 160,000 or so clones, roughly 80% occurring once. The sample comprised PBMCs. The clonotype originates from a woman aged 45-60 years in good health and CMV-seronegative. The chain employs TRBV7-9 and TRBJ2-7, with 10 bases lining up with TRBD2. CDR3 in amino acids: CASSLVTSGIVEQYF. CDR3 in DNA: TGTGCCAGCAGCTTAGTCACTAGCGGGATCGTCGAGCAGTACTTC.